This is a list of T cell receptor beta chains from one sample in a study of CD8 T cells in ankylosing spondylitis. MiXCR, applied by TCRdb to the 5' RACE reads, yields one record per CDR3 protein. Of fewer than 250,000 distinct CDR3 sequences in the sample, approximately 24% were seen once. Material for sequencing was blood, either unsorted or a sorted T cell fraction (not recorded which). Source of these receptors: a male donor with ankylosing spondylitis or in good health (not recorded which). Each CDR3 is given with its conserved first and last residue. Not all rows give a size; the values are once, few, many and, for expanded clones, a class.

CDR3: CSARAGTSGRAYEQYF; V: TRBV20-1; size: many
CDR3: CASGTDRYNEQFF; V: TRBV5-1; size: .
CDR3: CSASSSASMNNEQFF; V: TRBV20-1; size: few
CDR3: CSARVRTGKVYTPEAFF; V: TRBV20-1; size: .
CDR3: CASSLGASGRWTQYF; V: TRBV28; size: many
CDR3: CASSNRDRENEQFF; V: TRBV27; size: few
CDR3: CASSLFPGELFF; V: TRBV14; size: many
CDR3: CASSRLGGDSYEQYF; V: TRBV18; size: .
CDR3: CSATDYTGTGGREQYF; V: TRBV20-1; size: .
CDR3: CASSYGQTYEQYF; V: TRBV5-4; size: many
CDR3: CSVEEGLAGETQYF; V: TRBV29-1; size: few
CDR3: CASSPTSGPKNTGELFF; V: TRBV5-1; size: many
CDR3: CASSLGREQYF; V: TRBV5-1; size: few
CDR3: CASTERGYNEQFF; V: TRBV12-3/TRBV12-4; size: .
CDR3: CASRAGELISGNTIYF; V: TRBV14; size: .
CDR3: CASSTSGSNTGELFF; V: TRBV5-1; size: .
CDR3: CASSLGPGSSYEQYF; V: TRBV5-1; size: many
CDR3: CASSSPTGPASPLHF; V: TRBV6-5; size: many
CDR3: CASSRTSGSPGELFF; V: TRBV2; size: many
CDR3: CASSRDREAGANVLTF; V: TRBV5-4; size: .
CDR3: CASGTSGGGTGELFF; V: TRBV4-2; size: many
CDR3: CASSQGGLAGQETQYF; V: TRBV5-1; size: many
CDR3: CASSAGGFDGYTF; V: TRBV10-1; size: many
CDR3: CASSQVSGGRATDTQYF; V: TRBV4-2; size: .
CDR3: CASSGSDRDYNGYTF; V: TRBV2; size: .
CDR3: CASSEVGHGVANEQFF; V: TRBV6-1; size: few
CDR3: CASSSLRGSSGSYEQYF; V: TRBV6-5; size: .
CDR3: CASTIRDRGSYGYTF; V: TRBV12-3/TRBV12-4; size: many
CDR3: CSARSSGEGNIQYF; V: TRBV29-1; size: many
CDR3: CASSLQGFNEQYF; V: TRBV5-5; size: .
CDR3: CSALIPREGQYF; V: TRBV20-1; size: many
CDR3: CSSTGTGNTIYF; V: TRBV29-1; size: few
CDR3: CASSSGTGGNTEAFF; V: TRBV27; size: many
CDR3: CSHSRYGNEQFF; V: TRBV20-1; size: .
CDR3: CASMSPGQSYEQYF; V: TRBV6-1; size: .
CDR3: CSARVASMNTEAFF; V: TRBV20-1; size: many
CDR3: CAISAQAFEQFF; V: TRBV10-3; size: .
CDR3: CASSYTSGDNEQFF; V: TRBV7-3; size: many
CDR3: CASSEALYGARAFF; V: TRBV6-1; size: .
CDR3: CAIKAGMNTEAFF; V: TRBV10-3; size: few
CDR3: CSVEDGVAPDTQYF; V: TRBV29-1; size: .
CDR3: CASSQDPQVTGELFF; V: TRBV4-3; size: many
CDR3: CASSLTAGSGNTIYF; V: TRBV7-3; size: many
CDR3: CASSLGASGRNEQFF; V: TRBV12-3/TRBV12-4; size: once
CDR3: CASSIKTQGYEQYF; V: TRBV27; size: many
CDR3: CASSPLAGGPTEQYF; V: TRBV7-8; size: few
CDR3: CSAVLRLELDTQYF; V: TRBV20-1; size: many
CDR3: CASSPTGGRGTSGTYEQYF; V: TRBV12-3/TRBV12-4; size: many